The T cell receptor (beta chain) under discussion was sequenced for a study of cytomegalovirus exposure and HLA in healthy donors. Regarding the study as a whole: Most of the CMV-associated TCR beta chains (in a later analysis) appeared to be HLA-restricted. For cytomegalovirus status, the classifier reportedly gave diagnoses with high specificity and sensitivity. There were some 150 TCR beta chains listed as cytomegalovirus-associated.

It was with 60 Vbeta and 13 Jbeta primers that the PCR ran. Repertoires were generated with immunoSEQ multiplex PCR, while TCRdb's copy carries only in-frame clones and drops some. In the table there are roughly 150,000 clones, roughly 80% of which are singletons. Remarks on this clone: No antigen is known for it.

Germline V CDR1 and CDR2: SQVTM, ANQGSEA. The trim removed 7 bases at V and 5 bases at J, leaving 7 bases unmatched. The CDR3 has 13 amino acids. This TCR derives from a man aged 18 to 35 in good health and CMV-seropositive. Sample: PBMCs. The chain joins TRBV29-1 to TRBJ1-1; 10 bases line up with TRBD1. The CDR3, as DNA: TGCAGCGCCAGACAGGGGGCCGGAACTGAAGCTTTCTTT. Residues: CSARQGAGTEAFF.